This TCR beta chain was recovered during a study of blood T cell repertoires in COVID-19. On the study more broadly: Material from acute and convalescent COVID-19 was sourced from the United States, Italy and Spain. T cells, B-cell-depleted T cells, or PBMCs provided the cDNA or gDNA that served as material.

Germline V gene lookup returns CDR1 SGHDT and CDR2 YYEEEE. V gave up 2 bases and J gave up 6 bases; unmatched junction bases: 7. This CDR3 region has 14 residues. Original methodology: Amplification from reference gene primers served as the basis for estimated nucleated cell counts. Profiled with immunoSEQ multiplex PCR; TCRdb holds only in-frame clones, not every one. From that table come the V and J calls and clone size; the DNA was used to work out D and trimming. This table has tens of thousands of clones, about 81% appearing once. This clone was observed a handful of times. The TCR originated in a human donor in a cohort sampled during active COVID-19. Sequencing was done on a sample of peripheral blood. The V gene is TRBV5-6, the J gene TRBJ1-1, with 7 bases fitting TRBD1. This CDR3 is CASSFQGVLAEAFF. DNA of the CDR3: TGTGCCAGCAGCTTTCAGGGGGTTCTGGCTGAAGCTTTCTTT. Based on the CDR3 plus reference TRBV5-6 and TRBJ1-1, the full variable domain is DAGVTQSPTHLIKTRGQQVTLRCSPKSGHDTVSWYQQALGQGPQFIFQYYEEEERQRGNFPDRFSGHQFPNYSSELNVNALLLGDSALYLCASSFQGVLAEAFFGQGTRLTVV.